Shown below are 24 T cell receptor beta chains from a single sample sequenced in a study of cytomegalovirus exposure and HLA in healthy donors. A multiplex PCR was run with 60 Vbeta primers and 13 Jbeta primers. Sequencing was performed with immunoSEQ multiplex PCR; in TCRdb, only in-frame clones are kept and a portion is missing. The sample holds about 52,000 clones; around 70% are singletons and the top ten take 3%. The sample consisted of PBMCs. All receptors derive from a man between 18 and 35 years old in good health and CMV-seronegative.

In this sample, this clone turned up a few times. The chain uses TRBV6-5 and TRBJ2-2, with D perhaps matching TRBD1 (6 bases). The germline CDR1 and CDR2 sequences are MNHEY and SVGAGI. The V end lost 7 bases, the J end lost 6 bases, and 12 bases lay between the germline ends. The CDR3 extends over 13 amino acids. The CDR3 sequence is CASTNRVSGELFF. The CDR3 coding sequence is TGTGCCAGCACGAACAGGGTCTCCGGGGAGCTGTTTTTT.

The gene calls are TRBV6-1 and TRBJ1-1; D unclear. CDR3 length equals 12 residues. V was cut by 4 bases and J by 6 bases, with 9 bases left in between. The germline CDR1 and CDR2 sequences are MNHNS and SASEGT. The CDR3 protein is CASSVGLAEAFF. DNA for the CDR3: TGTGCCAGCAGTGTTGGCTTGGCTGAAGCTTTCTTT.

There are a few counts of this clone. This chain uses TRBV28 with TRBJ2-5, with D possibly TRBD1 on 6 matching bases. CDR1 MDHEN and CDR2 SYDVKM come from the germline V gene. The CDR3 spans 14 residues. The V end lost 6 bases, the J end lost 5 bases, and 16 bases lay between the germline ends. The CDR3 nucleotides read TGTGCCAGCAGCCTGACAGGATTTAGTGAGACCCAGTACTTC. Its translation is CASSLTGFSETQYF.

This chain joins TRBV28 and TRBJ2-1; TRBD2 might be the D (8 bases). Germline-derived CDR1 and CDR2 are MDHEN and SYDVKM. The CDR3 contains 16 residues. Trimming took 6 bases from V and 2 from J, leaving 17 bases between them. In DNA form, the CDR3 reads TGTGCCAGCAGCAGCTATAGCGGGACAGCCTACAATGAGCAGTTCTTC. Translation: CASSSYSGTAYNEQFF.

This rearrangement joins TRBV4-1 to TRBJ1-2; 12 nucleotides agree with TRBD1. Per germline, CDR1 MGHRA and CDR2 YSYEKL. The J segment lost 5 bases and the V segment lost 4 bases, leaving 11 bases of the junction unmatched. CDR3 length: 17 residues. The CDR3 loop is CASSPVVTGQGAYGYTF. CDR3 sequence (DNA): TGCGCCAGCAGCCCCGTAGTAACGGGACAGGGGGCTTATGGCTACACCTTC.

The chain combines TRBV5-4 with TRBJ1-2, with D maybe TRBD1 (5 bases). The CDR3 has 14 amino acids. V was cut by 1 base and J by 6 bases, with 13 bases left in between. CDR1 SGHNT and CDR2 YYREEE come from the germline V gene (reference sequence). The CDR3 DNA follows: TGTGCCAGCAGCTTGAAGGGCCGGGGGGATGGCTACACCTTC. This codes for CASSLKGRGDGYTF.

This clone was seen only once. This chain links TRBV10-3 with TRBJ2-7, with unresolved D. The CDR3 loop spans 13 amino acids. Trimming took off 8 bases at V and 3 bases at J, with 14 bases between the two ends. CDR1 ENHRY and CDR2 SYGVKD come from the germline V gene. CDR3 loop: CAIQVGSGYEQYF. CDR3 nucleotides: TGTGCCATCCAGGTCGGATCCGGCTACGAGCAGTACTTC.

This chain links TRBV5-4 with TRBJ1-5; 8 bases map to TRBD1. Losses at the gene ends were 4 bases for V and 7 bases for J; bases not matched to a gene: 7. The CDR3 sequence is 14 residues long. CDR1 and CDR2 (germline): SGHNT, YYREEE (reference sequence). The CDR3 DNA reads TGTGCCAGCAGCCCGGGACAGGCGAGCCAGCCCCAGCATTTT. It specifies CASSPGQASQPQHF.

The chain joins TRBV5-1 to TRBJ2-7; tentative D call: TRBD1 (6 bases). The CDR3 loop spans 16 amino acids. V lost 4 bases and J 1 base, leaving 18 bases between the germline ends. Germline V gives CDR1 SGHRS, CDR2 YFSETQ. CDR3: CASSLAGAATSYEQYF. In nucleotides, the CDR3 is TGCGCCAGCAGCCTTGCAGGGGCAGCAACATCCTACGAGCAGTACTTC.

The rearrangement links TRBV2 to TRBJ1-5; 7 bases line up with TRBD1. Trimming cost V 6 bases and J 2 bases; bases outside gene matches: 7. The CDR3 extends over 15 amino acids. Germline V lookup: CDR1 SNHLY, CDR2 FYNNEI. The CDR3 DNA sequence: TGTGCCAGCAGAGTAACAGGGGCGGGCAATCAGCCCCAGCATTTT. Protein product: CASRVTGAGNQPQHF.

Only one count was recorded for this clone. This chain connects TRBV29-1 to TRBJ2-5, with D possibly being TRBD1 (5 bases). The germline V gene has CDR1 SQVTM and CDR2 ANQGSEA. The CDR3 runs 16 residues. Trimming pared 0 bases from V and 2 bases from J, leaving 16 bases between. The CDR3: CSVEDLTGFVQETQYF. In DNA, the CDR3 is TGCAGCGTTGAAGATCTAACAGGCTTCGTTCAAGAGACCCAGTACTTC.

V usage is TRBV11-3 and J usage is TRBJ2-3, with a weak D call TRBD1 (6 bases). Germline values: CDR1 SGHNT, CDR2 YENEEA. Trimming removed 5 bases at V and 2 bases at J, with 11 bases between. The CDR3 has 14 amino acids. CDR3 DNA sequence: TGTGCCAGCAGCAGCCGGGACAACACAGATACGCAGTATTTT. Its translation is CASSSRDNTDTQYF.

This clone was counted a few times. The chain is built from TRBV28 and TRBJ2-7; TRBD1 matches at 12 bases. With V trimmed by 4 bases and J by 8 bases, 6 bases remained unmatched. There are 14 residues in the CDR3. CDR1 MDHEN and CDR2 SYDVKM come from the germline V gene. The CDR3: CASSSSGTGGKQYF. The CDR3 coding sequence is TGTGCCAGCAGTTCATCCGGGACAGGGGGCAAGCAGTACTTC. The full variable domain, its missing parts supplied by reference TRBV28 and TRBJ2-7, is DVKVTQSSRYLVKRTGEKVFLECVQDMDHENMFWYRQDPGLGLRLIYFSYDVKMKEKGDIPEGYSVSREKKERFSLILESASTNQTSMYLCASSSSGTGGKQYFGPGTRLTVT.

V and J are TRBV29-1 and TRBJ1-1; TRBD1 might be the D (5 bases). Germline V CDR1 and CDR2: SQVTM, ANQGSEA. V was pared by 4 bases and J by 4 bases, with 13 bases between. The CDR3 length is 13 residues. This CDR3 is CSVALGLGTEAFF. For the CDR3, the DNA is TGCAGCGTTGCGCTGGGACTCGGCACTGAAGCTTTCTTT.

This clone has just a few counts. This chain joins TRBV30 and TRBJ1-5, with TRBD1 as a possible D gene (5 bases). Trimming shortened V by 5 bases and J by 4 bases, and 12 bases separated the two germline ends. Per the germline V gene, CDR1 is GTSNPN and CDR2 is SVGIG (reference sequence). The CDR3 runs to 13 residues. CDR3 bases: TGTGCCTGGGGGGCCGCTGATAATCAGCCCCAGCATTTT. It codes for CAWGAADNQPQHF. The full variable domain, completed using reference TRBV30 and TRBJ1-5, is SQTIHQWPATLVQPVGSPLSLECTVEGTSNPNLYWYRQAAGRGLQLLFYSVGIGQISSEVPQNLSASRPQDRQFILSSKKLLLSDSGFYLCAWGAADNQPQHFGDGTRLSIL.

The chain is built from TRBV15 and TRBJ1-1; tentative D call: TRBD1 (5 bases). CDR1 and CDR2 (germline): LNHNV, YYDKDF (reference sequence). This CDR3 contains 13 residues. The V gene lost 3 bases and the J gene lost 11 bases, with 16 bases spanning the gap. CDR3 nucleotide sequence: TGTGCCACCAGCAGGTTCGTCTGGGGGGAGGCTTTCTTT. This encodes CATSRFVWGEAFF.

V usage is TRBV6-5 and J usage is TRBJ2-5; D is possibly TRBD2 (6 bases). The CDR3 is 15 residues long. Germline V gives CDR1 MNHEY, CDR2 SVGAGI. Trimming took 0 bases from V and 7 from J, leaving 15 bases between them. CDR3 DNA: TGTGCCAGCAGTTACTCAGCGGGCCTCCAGGGGACCCAGTACTTC. Residues: CASSYSAGLQGTQYF.

This sequence joins TRBV19 and TRBJ2-7; no clear D. This CDR3 region has 13 residues. The ends were cut back, 2 bases at V and 3 bases at J, with 8 bases in the middle. Per germline, CDR1 LNHDA and CDR2 SQIVND (reference sequence). CDR3 nucleotides: TGTGCCAGTAGTATACCGCCCGGCTACGAGCAGTACTTC. This translates into CASSIPPGYEQYF.

This chain joins TRBV28 and TRBJ1-2; 7 bases line up with TRBD1. CDR1 and CDR2 (germline): MDHEN, SYDVKM. Trimming cost V 5 bases and J 7 bases; bases outside gene matches: 10. The CDR3 is 14 amino acids. The CDR3 region is CASSLRDSPSGYTF. CDR3 nucleotides: TGTGCCAGCAGTCTCCGGGACAGCCCGAGTGGCTACACCTTC.

The table lists this clone with a few counts. The rearrangement uses TRBV5-4 and TRBJ2-5; D is possibly TRBD2 (5 bases). The germline CDR1 and CDR2 sequences are SGHNT and YYREEE (reference sequence). The ends were cut back, 2 bases at V and 3 bases at J, with 8 bases in the middle. The CDR3 covers 13 residues. The CDR3 bases are TGTGCCAGCAGCTTACGGGGTGAAGAGACCCAGTACTTC. This gives the protein CASSLRGEETQYF.

This chain joins TRBV7-6 and TRBJ2-1; tentatively, D is TRBD2 (6 bases). This CDR3 has 13 residues. V shed 8 bases and J shed 0 bases, with 8 bases lying between them. Germline V gene data show CDR1 as SGHVS and CDR2 as FNYEAQ. For the CDR3, the DNA is TGTGCCAGCGGGAGGAGCTCCTACAATGAGCAGTTCTTC. Translation gives CASGRSSYNEQFF.

This clone is a singleton in its sample. This chain links TRBV6-5 with TRBJ2-7; D uncertain. V was shortened by 6 bases and J by 2 bases, with 17 bases between the two germline ends. There are 15 residues in the CDR3. Germline CDR1 MNHEY, CDR2 SVGAGI. The CDR3 protein is CASSRKPERTYEQYF. CDR3 coding DNA: TGTGCCAGCAGCCGAAAGCCCGAGCGTACCTACGAGCAGTACTTC.

The chain carries TRBV5-4 and TRBJ2-1, with TRBD1 as a possible D gene (7 bases). The CDR3 spans 16 residues. Trimming left V 5 bases short and J 2 bases short, with 17 bases between. Per the germline V gene, CDR1 is SGHNT and CDR2 is YYREEE (reference sequence). The CDR3 region has the DNA TGTGCCAGCAGGCTCGGCAGGGGGGACCCCTACAATGAGCAGTTCTTC. Translated, it gives CASRLGRGDPYNEQFF.

The chain couples TRBV7-2 to TRBJ2-3; D is perhaps TRBD2 (5 bases). The CDR3 has 13 amino acids. CDR1 and CDR2 from the germline V gene are SGHTA and FQGNSA. V lost 5 bases and J lost 6, with 12 bases in between. CDR3 bases: TGTGCCAGCAGCACCCGGAGGCCTGATACGCAGTATTTT. This encodes CASSTRRPDTQYF.